Listed below are T cell receptor beta chains from one sample, sequenced in a study of T cells in Graves' hyperthyroidism and ophthalmopathy. TCRdb reanalysed the multiplex PCR reads using MiXCR and keeps one entry per CDR3 protein. This sample has some 760,000 distinct CDR3 sequences, with 13% to 15% found just once. Material: blood. Receptors originate from a woman aged 18-29 years with Graves' hyperthyroidism. CDR3s include the opening cysteine and the closing phenylalanine or tryptophan. A D gene is named only where the DNA matches it firmly. Clone sizes are given selectively: once, few, many, or a class where the clone is expanded.

CDR3: CASSASSAGGAETQYF; DNA: TGTGCCAGCAGTGCGTCTAGCGCGGGAGGGGCGGAGACCCAGTACTTC; length: 16; V: TRBV27; J: TRBJ2-5; D: TRBD2; size: .
CDR3: CASSALAGGDTGELFF; DNA: TGCGCCAGCAGCGCACTGGCGGGTGGTGACACCGGGGAGCTGTTTTTT; length: 16; V: TRBV4-1; J: TRBJ2-2; D: .; size: .
CDR3: CASSHGSNQPQHF; DNA: TGTGCCAGCAGCCATGGCAGTAATCAGCCCCAGCATTTT; length: 13; V: TRBV3-1; J: TRBJ1-5; D: .; size: many
CDR3: CASSFQGGPEQYF; DNA: TGTGCCAGCAGTTTCCAGGGTGGCCCCGAGCAGTACTTC; length: 13; V: TRBV27; J: TRBJ2-7; D: .; size: many
CDR3: CASSFGGGPQYF; DNA: TGCGCCAGCAGCTTCGGTGGGGGGCCCCAGTACTTC; length: 12; V: TRBV5-1; J: TRBJ2-5; D: .; size: .
CDR3: CARSYAPGTGDEAFF; DNA: TGCGCCAGGAGCTATGCCCCCGGAACAGGAGATGAAGCTTTCTTT; length: 15; V: TRBV5-1; J: TRBJ1-1; D: .; size: .
CDR3: CASSEGQGPYEQYF; DNA: TGTGCCAGCAGCGAGGGACAGGGGCCCTACGAGCAGTACTTC; length: 14; V: TRBV19; J: TRBJ2-7; D: TRBD1; size: many
CDR3: CASSLEWLQASQYF; DNA: TGTGCCAGCAGCTTAGAATGGTTACAGGCCTCTCAGTACTTC; length: 14; V: TRBV7-2; J: TRBJ2-5; D: .; size: many
CDR3: CASSAVLSSTGYTF; DNA: TGCGCCAGCAGCGCCGTCCTCTCGAGCACTGGCTACACCTTC; length: 14; V: TRBV5-1; J: TRBJ1-2; D: .; size: few
CDR3: CASSSKRAYNEQFF; DNA: TGTGCCAGCAGCTCAAAGCGGGCCTACAATGAGCAGTTCTTC; length: 14; V: TRBV7-9; J: TRBJ2-1; D: .; size: .
CDR3: CASSLRQGTTTTSNTEAFF; DNA: TGTGCCAGCAGCTTAAGACAGGGGACCACAACGACGTCGAACACTGAAGCTTTCTTT; length: 19; V: TRBV7-2; J: TRBJ1-1; D: TRBD1; size: few
CDR3: CASSRTGQINTEAFF; DNA: TGTGCCAGCAGCCGAACGGGACAGATAAACACTGAAGCTTTCTTT; length: 15; V: TRBV6-1; J: TRBJ1-1; D: TRBD1; size: few
CDR3: CASLAGGTYEQYF; DNA: TGTGCCAGCCTAGCGGGAGGGACCTACGAGCAGTACTTC; length: 13; V: TRBV2; J: TRBJ2-7; D: TRBD2; size: .
CDR3: CASSLRGQSSYEQYF; DNA: TGTGCCAGCAGCTTAAGGGGGCAAAGCTCCTACGAGCAGTACTTC; length: 15; V: TRBV11-3; J: TRBJ2-7; D: TRBD1; size: many
CDR3: CASESGTSYEQYF; DNA: TGTGCCAGCGAATCAGGGACCTCCTACGAGCAGTACTTC; length: 13; V: TRBV6-1; J: TRBJ2-7; D: .; size: few